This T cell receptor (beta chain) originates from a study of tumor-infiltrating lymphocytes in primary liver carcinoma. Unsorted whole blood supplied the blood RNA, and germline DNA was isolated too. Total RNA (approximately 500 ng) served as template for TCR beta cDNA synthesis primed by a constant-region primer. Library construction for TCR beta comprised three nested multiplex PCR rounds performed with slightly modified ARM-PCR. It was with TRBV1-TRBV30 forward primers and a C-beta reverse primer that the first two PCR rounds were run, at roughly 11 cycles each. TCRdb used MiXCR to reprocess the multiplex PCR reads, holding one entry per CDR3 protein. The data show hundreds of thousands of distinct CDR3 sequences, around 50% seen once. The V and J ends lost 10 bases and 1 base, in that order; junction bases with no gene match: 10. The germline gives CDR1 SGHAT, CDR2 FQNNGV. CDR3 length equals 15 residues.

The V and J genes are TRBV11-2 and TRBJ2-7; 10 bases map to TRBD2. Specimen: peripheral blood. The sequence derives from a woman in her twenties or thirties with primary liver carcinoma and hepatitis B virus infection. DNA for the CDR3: TGTGCCAACACCGAAGGACTAGCGGAATCCTACGAGCAGTACTTC. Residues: CANTEGLAESYEQYF.